This is a list of T cell receptor beta chains from one sample in a study of cytomegalovirus exposure and HLA in healthy donors. Only in-frame clones appear in the TCRdb table, and some are missing; sequencing was by immunoSEQ multiplex PCR. The table lists about 160,000 clones, 75% to 85% of them singletons. Sequencing was carried out using PBMCs. These receptors originate from a girl aged 2-10 years in good health and CMV-seropositive. CDR3s include the opening cysteine and the closing phenylalanine or tryptophan. A clone size is listed for some rows: how often the clone was seen (once, few, many), or a class if it is expanded.

>TRBJ1-4|TRBV30|NA
CAWSEPRGTTNEKLFF
>TRBJ2-1|TRBV6-1|NA
CASSLGIGSYNEQFF
>TRBJ1-1|TRBV5-1|NA
CASRRGGVMNTEAFF
>TRBJ2-3|TRBV2|NA
CASSEDGGRTDTQYF
>TRBJ2-5|TRBV9|NA
CASSGRAGAETQYF
>TRBJ1-2|TRBV19|NA
CATLGGVTNYGYTF
>TRBJ2-1|TRBV6-6|few
CASSYRDNNEQFF
>TRBJ1-6|TRBV2|NA
CASSGESYNSPLHF
>TRBJ2-7|TRBV7-9|few
CASSYKPISAPSYEQYF
>TRBJ2-1|TRBV4-1|once
CASSQWFPGNEQFF
>TRBJ2-3|TRBV29-1|NA
CSSIRGLITDTQYF
>TRBJ2-7|TRBV30|NA
CAWSVLGDSFYEQYF
>TRBJ2-5|TRBV2|NA
CASRGGLPGETQYF
>TRBJ2-7|TRBV6-1|once
CASALARTGYYEQYF
>TRBJ1-2|TRBV30|NA
CAYDRENYGYTF
>TRBJ2-7|TRBV28|NA
CASSRRITGLAGVIGSYEQYF
>TRBJ1-2|TRBV28|few
CASSNLYGYTF
>TRBJ1-3|TRBV6-6|NA
CASSYSEGRGNTIYF
>TRBJ2-5|TRBV9|NA
CASSVQRGGETQYF
>TRBJ1-2|TRBV5-6|NA
CASSSRVMRQGSYGYTF
>TRBJ1-2|TRBV28|NA
CASSFSGWYGYTF
>TRBJ1-1|TRBV20-1|once
CSVPRDTEAFF
>TRBJ2-3|TRBV30|NA
CACGLAGVLDTQYF
>TRBJ2-3|TRBV4-2|NA
CASSLKILAYTDTQYF
>TRBJ2-5|TRBV11-2|few
CASSFWGREETQYF
>TRBJ2-1|TRBV12-1|NA
CASSLTEREPKYNEQFF
>TRBJ2-5|TRBV5-1|once
CASSLVGGRETQYF
>TRBJ1-2|TRBV5-1|once
CASSSDTGNYGYTF
>TRBJ2-7|TRBV6-1|few
CASSSATSGPYEQYF
>TRBJ2-1|TRBV30|NA
CAWSGAGAYNEQFF
>TRBJ2-2|TRBV2|NA
CASTSGSHGIAGELFF
>TRBJ2-1|TRBV10-3|NA
CAISDGRGRRNEQFF
>TRBJ2-1|TRBV5-1|once
CASSLERWVIAGGRNEQFF
>TRBJ2-3|TRBV7-7|NA
CASSPWTGGADTQYF
>TRBJ1-5|TRBV7-9|NA
CASSLGPGFNQPQHF
>TRBJ2-2|TRBV25-1|NA
CASSEYSSGELFF
>TRBJ1-4|TRBV30|NA
CAWSRGQGVEKLFF
>TRBJ1-1|TRBV18|NA
CASSPPGEGAEAFF
>TRBJ2-7|TRBV4-1|NA
CASSGTAASGENEQYF
>TRBJ1-5|TRBV9|NA
CASSDGTGNQPQHF
>TRBJ2-3|TRBV9|NA
CASSPLGTQDTQYF
>TRBJ2-1|TRBV7-9|NA
CASSPDLAGALNSYNEQFF
>TRBJ2-3|TRBV5-1|NA
CASSDKMTGVSDTQYF
>TRBJ1-2|TRBV28|NA
CASSGTNYGYTF
>TRBJ1-2|TRBV5-1|few
CASSLAGQGASGYTF
>TRBJ2-7|TRBV27|NA
CASSTYRGPTFYEQYF
>TRBJ1-5|TRBV9|NA
CASSGGLNGEPQHF
>NA|TRBV28|NA
CASSTSYRTSGIIYEQYF
>TRBJ2-6|TRBV11-2|NA
CASTNGQYSGANVLTF
>TRBJ2-1|TRBV2|once
CASNGQGGNNEQFF
>TRBJ2-1|TRBV7-9|NA
CASSFELVENNEQFF
>TRBJ2-7|TRBV5-1|NA
CASSLVSGRRSYEQYF
>TRBJ2-1|TRBV25-1|NA
CASSEFSIRAGFYNEQFF
>TRBJ2-3|TRBV15|NA
CATYEPGGRADTQYF
>TRBJ2-3|TRBV9|NA
CASTHLAGGADTQYF
>TRBJ1-4|TRBV28|NA
CASSLSLVKAGGRTNEKLFF
>TRBJ1-5|TRBV6-6|NA
CASSRAGTWDNQPQHF
>TRBJ2-4|TRBV6-6|NA
CASRPGLFRAKNIQYF
>TRBJ2-7|TRBV30|NA
CALNTGNNYEQYF
>TRBJ2-3|TRBV4-1|NA
CASSYNTDTQYF